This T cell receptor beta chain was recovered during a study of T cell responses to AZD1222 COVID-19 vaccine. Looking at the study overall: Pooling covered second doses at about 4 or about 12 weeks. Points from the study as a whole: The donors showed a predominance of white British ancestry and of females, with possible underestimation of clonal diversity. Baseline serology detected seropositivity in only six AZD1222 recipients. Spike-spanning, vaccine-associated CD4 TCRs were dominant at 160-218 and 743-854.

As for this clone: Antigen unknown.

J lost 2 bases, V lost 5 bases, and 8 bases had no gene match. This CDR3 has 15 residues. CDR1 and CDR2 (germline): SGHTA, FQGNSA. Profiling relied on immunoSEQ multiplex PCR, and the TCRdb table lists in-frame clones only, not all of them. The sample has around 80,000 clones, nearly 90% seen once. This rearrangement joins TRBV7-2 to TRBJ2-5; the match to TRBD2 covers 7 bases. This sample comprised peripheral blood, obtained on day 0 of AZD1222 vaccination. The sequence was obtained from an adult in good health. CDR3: CASSPALGGQETQYF. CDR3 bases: TGTGCCAGCAGCCCCGCCTTGGGAGGGCAAGAGACCCAGTACTTC.